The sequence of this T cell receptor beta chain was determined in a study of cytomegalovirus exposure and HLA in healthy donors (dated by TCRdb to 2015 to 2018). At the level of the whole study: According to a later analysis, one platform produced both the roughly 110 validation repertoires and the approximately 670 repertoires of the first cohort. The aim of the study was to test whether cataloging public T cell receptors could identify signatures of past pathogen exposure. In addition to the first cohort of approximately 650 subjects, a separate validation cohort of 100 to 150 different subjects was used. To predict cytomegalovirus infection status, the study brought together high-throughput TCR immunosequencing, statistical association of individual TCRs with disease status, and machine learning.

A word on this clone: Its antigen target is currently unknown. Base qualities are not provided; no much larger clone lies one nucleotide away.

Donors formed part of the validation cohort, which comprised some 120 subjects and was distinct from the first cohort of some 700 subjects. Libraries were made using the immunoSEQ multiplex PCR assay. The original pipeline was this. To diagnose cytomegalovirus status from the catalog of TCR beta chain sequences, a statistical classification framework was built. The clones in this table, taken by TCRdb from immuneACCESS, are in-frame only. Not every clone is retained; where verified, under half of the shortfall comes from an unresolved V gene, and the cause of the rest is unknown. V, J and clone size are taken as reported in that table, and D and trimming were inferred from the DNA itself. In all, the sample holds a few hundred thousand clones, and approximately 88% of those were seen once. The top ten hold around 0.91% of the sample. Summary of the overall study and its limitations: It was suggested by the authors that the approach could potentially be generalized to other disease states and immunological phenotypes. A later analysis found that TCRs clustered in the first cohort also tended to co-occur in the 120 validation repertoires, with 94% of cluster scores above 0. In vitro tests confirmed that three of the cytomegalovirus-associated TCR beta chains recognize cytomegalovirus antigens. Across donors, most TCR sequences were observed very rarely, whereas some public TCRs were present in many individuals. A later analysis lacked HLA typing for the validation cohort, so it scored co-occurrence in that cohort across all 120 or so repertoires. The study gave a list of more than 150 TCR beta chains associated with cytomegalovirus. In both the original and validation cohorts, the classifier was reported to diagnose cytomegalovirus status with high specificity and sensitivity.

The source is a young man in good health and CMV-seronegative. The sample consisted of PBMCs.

The nucleotide sequence is TGTGCCAGCAGCCAAGCTGCGGGGGGATTCCAAGAGACCCAGTACTTC. This gives the protein CASSQAAGGFQETQYF. The rearrangement combines TRBV4-2 with TRBJ2-5; TRBD2 agrees with 8 junctional bases. The V end gives up 1 base and the J end 1 base, leaving 5 bases in the junction not matched to a gene. Per the germline V gene, LGHNA is the CDR1 and YNFKEQ is the CDR2. Reading from cysteine to phenylalanine, the CDR3 counts 16 amino acids. CDR3 DNA is the only sequence kept; it has 48 bases, read in frame from the first base.